This T cell receptor beta chain originates from a study of Graves' ophthalmopathy and Graves' hyperthyroidism. Transcripts of RNA were the source for amplifying TCR beta CDR3 regions. In the first round, RT-PCR was carried out with HTBI primers, and a multiplex PCR formed the second round. Using its own MiXCR run on the multiplex PCR reads, TCRdb lists one record per CDR3 protein. The repertoire consists of under 800,000 distinct CDR3 sequences, with 22% occurring once and the leading ten covering more than 5.5%. Ten or more counts support this clonotype. CDR3 length: 14 amino acids. Trimming stripped 5 bases from V and 7 bases from J, with 15 bases between. In germline, CDR1 is MNHEY, CDR2 SVGAGI.

The chain combines TRBV6-5 with TRBJ1-5; possible D gene TRBD1, 5 bases. The source is a woman aged 18-29 years with stable Graves' hyperthyroidism. Some clones in this sample may be carry-over from other donors' samples. Material: peripheral blood. The CDR3 region is CASSNRDPWQPQHF. DNA of the CDR3: TGTGCCAGCAGTAACCGGGACCCCTGGCAGCCCCAGCATTTT.